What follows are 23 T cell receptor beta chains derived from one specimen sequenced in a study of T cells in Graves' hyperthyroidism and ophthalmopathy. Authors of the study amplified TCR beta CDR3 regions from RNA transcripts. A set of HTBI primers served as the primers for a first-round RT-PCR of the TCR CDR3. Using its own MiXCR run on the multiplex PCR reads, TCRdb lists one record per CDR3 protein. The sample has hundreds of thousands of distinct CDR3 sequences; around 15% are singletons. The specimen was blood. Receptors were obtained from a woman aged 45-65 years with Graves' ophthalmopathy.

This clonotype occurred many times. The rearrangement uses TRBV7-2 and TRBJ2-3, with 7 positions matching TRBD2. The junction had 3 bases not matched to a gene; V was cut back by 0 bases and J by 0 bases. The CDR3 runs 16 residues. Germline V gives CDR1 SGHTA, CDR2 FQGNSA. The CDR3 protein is CASSLAAGISTDTQYF. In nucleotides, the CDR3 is TGTGCCAGCAGCTTAGCAGCGGGAATAAGCACAGATACGCAGTATTTT.

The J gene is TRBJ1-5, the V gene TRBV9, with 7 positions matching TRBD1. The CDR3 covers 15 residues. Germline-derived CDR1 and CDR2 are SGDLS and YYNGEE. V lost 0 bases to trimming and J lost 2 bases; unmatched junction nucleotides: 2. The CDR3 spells CASSVEGARNQPQHF. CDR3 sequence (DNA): TGTGCCAGCAGCGTAGAGGGGGCACGCAATCAGCCCCAGCATTTT.

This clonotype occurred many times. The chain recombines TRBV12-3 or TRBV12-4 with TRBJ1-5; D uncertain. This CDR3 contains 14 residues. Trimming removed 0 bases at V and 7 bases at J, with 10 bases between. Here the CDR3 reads CASSLATGRQPQHF. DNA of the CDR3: TGTGCCAGCAGTTTAGCCACGGGGAGGCAGCCCCAGCATTTT.

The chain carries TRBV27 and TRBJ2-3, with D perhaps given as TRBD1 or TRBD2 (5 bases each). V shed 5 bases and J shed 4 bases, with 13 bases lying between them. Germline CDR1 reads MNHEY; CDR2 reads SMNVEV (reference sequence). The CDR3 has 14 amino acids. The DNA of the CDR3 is TGTGCCAGCAGTCGGGACCTTGCTCCAGATACGCAGTATTTT. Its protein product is CASSRDLAPDTQYF.

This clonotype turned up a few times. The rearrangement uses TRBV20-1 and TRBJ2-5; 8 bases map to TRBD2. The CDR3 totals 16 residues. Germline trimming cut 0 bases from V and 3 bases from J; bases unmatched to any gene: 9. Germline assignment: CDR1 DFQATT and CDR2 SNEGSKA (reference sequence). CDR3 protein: CSARDLGRARKETQYF. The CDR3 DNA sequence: TGCAGTGCTAGAGATCTCGGGAGGGCAAGAAAAGAGACCCAGTACTTC.

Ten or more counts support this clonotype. Here the CDR3 DNA reads TGTGCCAGCAGGGGAAATCACAGGGTCCACGAGCAGTACTTC. Its translation is CASRGNHRVHEQYF. The rearrangement uses TRBV11-1 and TRBJ2-7, with D tentatively TRBD1 (6 bases). CDR1 is SGHAT and CDR2 is FQDESV in the germline V gene (reference sequence). Trimming left V 6 bases short and J 5 bases short, with 17 bases between. CDR3 length: 14 residues.

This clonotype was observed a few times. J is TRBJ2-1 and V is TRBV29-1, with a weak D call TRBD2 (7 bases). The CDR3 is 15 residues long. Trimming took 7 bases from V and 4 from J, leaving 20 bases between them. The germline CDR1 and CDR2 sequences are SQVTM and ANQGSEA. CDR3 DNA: TGCAGCGCCTCAGGAGGGGGGGGGGGTTACAATGAGCAGTTCTTC. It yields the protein CSASGGGGGYNEQFF.

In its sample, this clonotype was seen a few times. The CDR3 sequence: CSALTGTSADEQYF. The CDR3 nucleotides are TGCAGTGCTCTCACAGGGACATCGGCTGACGAGCAGTACTTC. This sequence joins TRBV20-1 and TRBJ2-7, with D possibly TRBD1 on 6 matching bases. Germline CDR1 reads DFQATT; CDR2 reads SNEGSKA (reference sequence). V dropped 5 bases and J dropped 5 bases, with 19 bases sitting between them. The CDR3 length is 14 residues.

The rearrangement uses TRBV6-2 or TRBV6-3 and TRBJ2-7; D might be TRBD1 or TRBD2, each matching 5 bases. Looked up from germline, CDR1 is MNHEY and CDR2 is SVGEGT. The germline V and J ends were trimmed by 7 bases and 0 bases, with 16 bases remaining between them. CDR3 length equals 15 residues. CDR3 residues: CASNTARDPSYEQYF. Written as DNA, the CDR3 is TGTGCCAGCAACACGGCTAGGGACCCCTCCTACGAGCAGTACTTC.

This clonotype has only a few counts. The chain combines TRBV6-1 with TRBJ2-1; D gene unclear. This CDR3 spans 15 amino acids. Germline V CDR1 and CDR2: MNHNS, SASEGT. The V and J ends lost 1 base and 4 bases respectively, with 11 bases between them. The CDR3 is CASSEGPAVYNEQFF. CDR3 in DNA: TGTGCCAGCAGTGAAGGACCAGCAGTTTACAATGAGCAGTTCTTC.

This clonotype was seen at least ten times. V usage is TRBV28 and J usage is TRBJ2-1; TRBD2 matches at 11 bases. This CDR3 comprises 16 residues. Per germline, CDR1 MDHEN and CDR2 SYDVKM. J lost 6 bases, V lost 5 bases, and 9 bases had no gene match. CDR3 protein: CASSPTSGRGINEQFF. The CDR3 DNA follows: TGTGCCAGCAGTCCCACTAGCGGGAGAGGGATCAATGAGCAGTTCTTC.

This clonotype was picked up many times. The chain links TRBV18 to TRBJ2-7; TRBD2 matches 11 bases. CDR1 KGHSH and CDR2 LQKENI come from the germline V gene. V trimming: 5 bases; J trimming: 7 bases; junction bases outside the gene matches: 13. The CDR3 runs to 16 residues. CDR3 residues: CASSSGLADTMGEQYF. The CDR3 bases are TGTGCCAGCTCATCGGGACTAGCGGATACCATGGGGGAGCAGTACTTC.

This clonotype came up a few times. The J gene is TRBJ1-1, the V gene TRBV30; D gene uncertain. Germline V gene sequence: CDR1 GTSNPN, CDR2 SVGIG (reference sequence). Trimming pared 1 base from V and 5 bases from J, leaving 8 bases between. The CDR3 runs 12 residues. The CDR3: CAWSDGGTEAFF. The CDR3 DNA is TGTGCCTGGAGTGATGGAGGGACTGAAGCTTTCTTT.

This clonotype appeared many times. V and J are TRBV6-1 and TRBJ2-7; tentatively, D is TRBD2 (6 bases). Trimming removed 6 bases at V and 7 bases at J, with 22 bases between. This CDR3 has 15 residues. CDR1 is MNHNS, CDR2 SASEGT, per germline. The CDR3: CASSRGVARMGEQYF. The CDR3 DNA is TGTGCCAGCAGCCGCGGGGTAGCGAGAATGGGGGAGCAGTACTTC.

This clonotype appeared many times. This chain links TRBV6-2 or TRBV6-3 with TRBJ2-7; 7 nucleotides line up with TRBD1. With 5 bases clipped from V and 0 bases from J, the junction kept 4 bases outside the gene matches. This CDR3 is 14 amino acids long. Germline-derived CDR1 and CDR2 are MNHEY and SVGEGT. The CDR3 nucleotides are TGTGCCAGCAGTAAAGACAGGGACTCCTACGAGCAGTACTTC. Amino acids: CASSKDRDSYEQYF.

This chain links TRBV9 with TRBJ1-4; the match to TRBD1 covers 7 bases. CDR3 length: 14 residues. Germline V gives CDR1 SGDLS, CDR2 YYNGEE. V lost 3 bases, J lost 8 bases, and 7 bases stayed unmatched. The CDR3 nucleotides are TGTGCCAGCAGCGAGAACTCAGGGGGGGAAAAACTGTTTTTT. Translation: CASSENSGGEKLFF.

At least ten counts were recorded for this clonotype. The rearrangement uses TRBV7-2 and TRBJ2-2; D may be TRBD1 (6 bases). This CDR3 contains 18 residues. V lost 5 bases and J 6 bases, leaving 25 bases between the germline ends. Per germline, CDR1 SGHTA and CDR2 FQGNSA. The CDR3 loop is CASSPKVGQGYWAGELFF. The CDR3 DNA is TGTGCCAGCAGCCCCAAGGTCGGGCAGGGGTATTGGGCCGGGGAGCTGTTTTTT.

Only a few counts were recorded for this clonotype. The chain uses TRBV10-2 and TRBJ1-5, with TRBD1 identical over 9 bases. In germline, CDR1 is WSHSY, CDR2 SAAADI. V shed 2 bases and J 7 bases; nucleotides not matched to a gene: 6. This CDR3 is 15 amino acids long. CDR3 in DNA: TGCGCCAGCAGTGAGGTGGGACAGGGTCTACAGCCCCAGCATTTT. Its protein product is CASSEVGQGLQPQHF.

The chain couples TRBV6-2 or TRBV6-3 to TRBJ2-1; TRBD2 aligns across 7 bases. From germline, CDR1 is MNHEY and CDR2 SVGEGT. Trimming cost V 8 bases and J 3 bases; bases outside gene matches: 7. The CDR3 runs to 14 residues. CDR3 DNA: TGTGCCAGCGGTCAGACTAGCAACTACAATGAGCAGTTCTTC. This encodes CASGQTSNYNEQFF.

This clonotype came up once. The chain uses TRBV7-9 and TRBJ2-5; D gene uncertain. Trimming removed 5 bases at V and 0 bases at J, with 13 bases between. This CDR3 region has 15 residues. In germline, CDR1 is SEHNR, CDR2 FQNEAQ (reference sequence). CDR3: CASSKPLAYQETQYF. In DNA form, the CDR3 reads TGTGCCAGCAGCAAGCCCCTCGCGTACCAAGAGACCCAGTACTTC.

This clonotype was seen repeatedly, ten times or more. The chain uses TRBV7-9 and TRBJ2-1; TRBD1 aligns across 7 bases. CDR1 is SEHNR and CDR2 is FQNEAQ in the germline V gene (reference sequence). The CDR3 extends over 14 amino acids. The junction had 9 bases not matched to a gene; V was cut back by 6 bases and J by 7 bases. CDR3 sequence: CASRTDRVGNEQFF. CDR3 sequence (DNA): TGTGCCAGCAGAACCGACAGGGTAGGAAATGAGCAGTTCTTC.

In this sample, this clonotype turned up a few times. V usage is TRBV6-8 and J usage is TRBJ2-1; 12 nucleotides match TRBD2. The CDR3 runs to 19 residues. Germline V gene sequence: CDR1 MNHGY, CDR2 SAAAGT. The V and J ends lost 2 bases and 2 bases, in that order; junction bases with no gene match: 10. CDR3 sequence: CASSYLRSLAGGTYNEQFF. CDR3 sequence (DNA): TGTGCCAGCAGTTACCTAAGGTCACTAGCGGGAGGTACCTACAATGAGCAGTTCTTC.

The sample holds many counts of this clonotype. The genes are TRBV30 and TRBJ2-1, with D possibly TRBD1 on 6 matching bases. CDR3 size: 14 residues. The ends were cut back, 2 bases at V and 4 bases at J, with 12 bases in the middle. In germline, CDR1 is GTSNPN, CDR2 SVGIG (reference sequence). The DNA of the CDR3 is TGTGCCTGGAGTATATCGACAGGTTACAATGAGCAGTTCTTC. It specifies CAWSISTGYNEQFF. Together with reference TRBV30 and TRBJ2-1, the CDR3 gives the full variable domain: SQTIHQWPATLVQPVGSPLSLECTVEGTSNPNLYWYRQAAGRGLQLLFYSVGIGQISSEVPQNLSASRPQDRQFILSSKKLLLSDSGFYLCAWSISTGYNEQFFGPGTRLTVL.